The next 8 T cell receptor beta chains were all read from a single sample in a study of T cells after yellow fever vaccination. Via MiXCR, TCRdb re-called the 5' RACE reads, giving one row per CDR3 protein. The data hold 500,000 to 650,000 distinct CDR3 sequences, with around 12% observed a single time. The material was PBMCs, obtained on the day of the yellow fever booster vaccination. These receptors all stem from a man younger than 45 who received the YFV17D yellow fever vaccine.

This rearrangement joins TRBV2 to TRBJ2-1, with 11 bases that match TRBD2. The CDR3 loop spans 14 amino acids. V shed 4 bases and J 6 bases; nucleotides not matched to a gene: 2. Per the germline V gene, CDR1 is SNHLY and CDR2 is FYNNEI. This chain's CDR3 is CASSGLAGPNEQFF. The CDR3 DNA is TGTGCCAGCAGTGGACTAGCGGGGCCCAATGAGCAGTTCTTC.

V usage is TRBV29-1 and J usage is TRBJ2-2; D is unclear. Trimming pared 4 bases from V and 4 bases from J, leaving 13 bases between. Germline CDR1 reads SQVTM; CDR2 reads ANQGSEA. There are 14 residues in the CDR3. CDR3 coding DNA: TGCAGCGTTGCCTCTGGGCAAGCCACCGGGGAGCTGTTTTTT. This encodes CSVASGQATGELFF.

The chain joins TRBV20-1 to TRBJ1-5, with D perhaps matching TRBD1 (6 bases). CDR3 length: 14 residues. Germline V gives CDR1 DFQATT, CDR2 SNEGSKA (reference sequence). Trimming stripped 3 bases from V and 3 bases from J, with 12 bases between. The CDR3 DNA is TGCAGTGCTAGTCGGGGACAAGTCAATCAGCCCCAGCATTTT. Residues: CSASRGQVNQPQHF.

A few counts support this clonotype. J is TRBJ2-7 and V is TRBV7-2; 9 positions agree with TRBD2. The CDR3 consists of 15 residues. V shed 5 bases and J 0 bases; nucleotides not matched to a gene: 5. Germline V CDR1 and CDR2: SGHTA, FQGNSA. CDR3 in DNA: TGTGCCAGCAGCCCCCGTAGCGGGAGCTCCTACGAGCAGTACTTC. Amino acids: CASSPRSGSSYEQYF.

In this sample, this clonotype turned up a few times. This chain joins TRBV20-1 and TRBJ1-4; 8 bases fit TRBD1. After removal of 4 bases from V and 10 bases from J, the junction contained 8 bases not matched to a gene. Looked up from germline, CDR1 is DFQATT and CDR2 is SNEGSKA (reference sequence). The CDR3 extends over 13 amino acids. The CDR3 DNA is TGCAGTGCTAACGGACAGGGACCTGCAAAACTGTTTTTT. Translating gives CSANGQGPAKLFF.

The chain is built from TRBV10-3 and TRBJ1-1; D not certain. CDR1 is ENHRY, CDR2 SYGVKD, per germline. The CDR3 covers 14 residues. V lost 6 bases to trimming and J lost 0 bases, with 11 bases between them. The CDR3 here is CAIRTGEMNTEAFF. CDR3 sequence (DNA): TGTGCCATCAGGACGGGAGAGATGAACACTGAAGCTTTCTTT.

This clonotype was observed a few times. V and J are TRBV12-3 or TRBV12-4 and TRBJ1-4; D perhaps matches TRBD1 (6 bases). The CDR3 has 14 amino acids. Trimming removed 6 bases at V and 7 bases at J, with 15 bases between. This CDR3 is CASRLTGRTEKLFF. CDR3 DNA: TGTGCCAGCAGACTGACAGGCAGAACTGAAAAACTGTTTTTT.

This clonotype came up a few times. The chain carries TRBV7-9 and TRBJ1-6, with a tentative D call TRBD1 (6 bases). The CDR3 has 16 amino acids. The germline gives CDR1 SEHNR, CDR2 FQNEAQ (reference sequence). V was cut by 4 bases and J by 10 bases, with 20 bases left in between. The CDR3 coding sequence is TGTGCCAGCAGCTCAGGAAGCGGGACACAAATATCACCCCTCCACTTT. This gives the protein CASSSGSGTQISPLHF.